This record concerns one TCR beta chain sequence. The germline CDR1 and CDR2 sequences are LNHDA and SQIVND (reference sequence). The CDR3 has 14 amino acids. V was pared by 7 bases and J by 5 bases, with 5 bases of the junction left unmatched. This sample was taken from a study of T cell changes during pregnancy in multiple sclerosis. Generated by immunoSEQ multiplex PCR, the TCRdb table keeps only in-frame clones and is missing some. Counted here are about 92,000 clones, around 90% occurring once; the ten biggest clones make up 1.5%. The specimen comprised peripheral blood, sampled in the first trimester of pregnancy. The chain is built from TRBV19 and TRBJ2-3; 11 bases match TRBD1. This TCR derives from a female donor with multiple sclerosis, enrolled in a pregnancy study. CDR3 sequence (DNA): TGTGCCAGTATGGAGGGACAGGGGGGAGATACGCAGTATTTT. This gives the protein CASMEGQGGDTQYF.